The present T cell receptor beta chain was sequenced within a study of blood T cell repertoires in COVID-19 (dated by TCRdb to between 2020 and 2021). With respect to the entire study: Samples from collaborators originated in the United States, Italy and Spain and spanned both the acute and convalescent phases of COVID-19. Nearly every sample came with metadata listing a de-identified subject ID, COVID-19 status, age in years and sex. The repertoires were released in a freely available public database meant as a resource for research on the immune response to SARS-CoV-2. The samples were drawn from two sources: the first 160 participants of the ongoing ImmuneRACE study, and 1,254 subjects contributed by 6 global collaborators. The dataset comprised deeply sampled blood TCRbeta repertoires from subjects exposed to, actively infected with, or recovered from COVID-19. HLA class I and class II types, where available, came from metadata supplied by the sample provider rather than from assay-based typing. The prospective study material was composed of cDNA or gDNA derived from T cells, B-cell-depleted T cells, or PBMCs.

Turning to this clone: What this receptor recognizes is not known. No base-level quality is on record; no much larger clone is a single base apart.

Overall study results and their limits: The quantity of clinical and demographic metadata differed by source and by participant and was supplied without curation.

V and J lose 4 bases and 5 bases, and a span of 11 bases separates them. Including the terminal cysteine and phenylalanine, the CDR3 comprises 13 residues. Only the CDR3 region is kept as DNA, spanning 39 bases read in frame from base 1. CDR1 SGHRS and CDR2 YFSETQ were looked up in the germline V gene. Each collaborating institution followed its own protocols to collect whole blood in K2EDTA tubes. Collaborator samples were shipped for TCRbeta analysis as frozen whole blood, isolated PBMCs, or DNA extracted from either sample type. The immunoSEQ Assay, a bias-controlled multiplex PCR, was used to amplify TCRbeta CDR3 regions from genomic DNA. The study's own analysis went as follows. The number of nucleated cells in each sample was estimated by amplification of reference gene primers within the assay. To quantify the absolute abundance of each unique TCRbeta CDR3 rearrangement, sequence reads were collapsed and filtered. For each sample, productive Simpson clonality was calculated as the square root of Simpson's diversity index over productive rearrangements. TCRdb carries this immuneACCESS record with in-frame sequences only. Its versions omit some clonotypes, under half of them owing to an unresolved V gene in the studies checked, with the rest unexplained. Clone size and the V and J calls come from that table; the DNA yielded D and trimming. Counted in this sample were some 70,000 clones; 85% to 90% of them appeared once. 5% to 6% of the sample is in the top ten clones.

The clonotype was recovered from a man over 45 with acute or convalescent COVID-19. The material sequenced was peripheral blood. The chain is made from TRBV5-1 and TRBJ2-3; a tentative D call is TRBD2 (6 bases match). The DNA reads TGCGCCAGCAGCAAGGGAGGACTAGATACGCAGTATTTT. Its protein is CASSKGGLDTQYF.